This TCR beta chain appears in the sequencing data of a study of T cells after yellow fever vaccination. This CDR3 spans 13 amino acids. The germline V gene has CDR1 ENHRY and CDR2 SYGVKD. V was shortened by 10 bases and J by 1 base, with 14 bases between the two germline ends. A process of 5'RACE template switching, which added a universal primer site and UMIs, was used to make TCR cDNA. TCRdb re-called the 5' RACE reads through MiXCR, storing one row per CDR3 protein. The data contain under 600,000 distinct CDR3 sequences, 13% of them seen just once; the ten biggest clones take up 11% to 15%. This clonotype was detected a few times.

The rearrangement joins TRBV10-3 to TRBJ2-7; a possible D gene is TRBD2 (6 bases). The sample consisted of PBMCs, taken on the day of the yellow fever booster vaccination. This receptor was obtained from a man between 25 and 39 years old who received the YFV17D yellow fever vaccine. CDR3 in DNA: TGTGCCACAACCGGGGGTCTGTCCTACGAGCAGTACTTC. Protein sequence: CATTGGLSYEQYF.